Listed below are T cell receptor beta chains from one sample, sequenced in a study of beta chain features in type 1 diabetes. The assay was immunoSEQ multiplex PCR, and TCRdb's table has in-frame clones only and misses some. This sample has 200,000 to 250,000 clones, with approximately 11% found just once. Sample: central memory CD4+ T cells from blood. The receptors were sampled from a man between 18 and 29 years old in good health. Both conserved end residues are trimmed from each CDR3. The order of the fields is CDR3 protein, V gene, J gene.

ASSYLGSPLNTDTQY	TRBV7-9	TRBJ2-3
ASSNPGGFRNEQF	TRBV7-3	TRBJ2-1
ASSPGGKGDTEAF	TRBV28	TRBJ1-1
AGGLTSDEQF	TRBV10-3	TRBJ2-1
ASSENSYSGANVLT	TRBV2	TRBJ2-6
ASSPGWGFSNQPQH	TRBV19	TRBJ1-5
ASRGGSKYEQY	TRBV28	TRBJ2-7
ASSSWTGGDNEQF	TRBV6-6	TRBJ2-1
SVLSPEGNIQY	TRBV29-1	TRBJ2-4
ASSRGLAEGTNEQF	TRBV4-3	TRBJ2-1
ASSSGTGYYEQY	TRBV14	TRBJ2-7
ASSQDGGSTDTQY	TRBV4-2	TRBJ2-3
ASSVGDSFNYGYT	TRBV9	TRBJ1-2
ASGESTGSGANVLT	TRBV27	TRBJ2-6